The 7 T cell receptor beta chains in this list originate from one sample, sequenced in a study of cytomegalovirus exposure and HLA in healthy donors. Primers: 60 Vbeta forward and 13 Jbeta reverse. The table came from immunoSEQ multiplex PCR; TCRdb's copy has only in-frame clones and leaves some out. In the table there are about 96,000 clones, roughly 74% of which are singletons. Sequences were obtained from PBMCs. The origin of the receptors is a female donor in good health and CMV-seropositive.

The rearrangement links TRBV11-2 to TRBJ1-2; 8 positions match TRBD1. This CDR3 has 14 amino acids. Germline CDR1 is SGHAT and CDR2 is FQNNGV. The trim removed 3 bases at V and 8 bases at J, leaving 8 bases unmatched. CDR3 protein: CASSLPGTGKGYTF. As DNA, the CDR3 is TGTGCCAGCAGCTTGCCCGGGACAGGTAAAGGCTACACCTTC.

The rearrangement uses TRBV20-1 and TRBJ1-1, with TRBD1 as a possible D gene (5 bases). Germline loops: CDR1 DFQATT, CDR2 SNEGSKA (reference sequence). The CDR3 spans 10 residues. Trimming pared 3 bases from V and 8 bases from J, leaving 7 bases between. The CDR3 loop is CSARAGEAFF. Written as DNA, the CDR3 is TGCAGTGCTAGGGCAGGGGAAGCTTTCTTT.

This clone appeared once. The chain joins TRBV25-1 to TRBJ1-1; D is ambiguous. Germline-derived CDR1 and CDR2 are MGHDK and SYGVNS. Deletions cut 3 bases from V and 4 bases from J, with 9 bases between. The CDR3 is 13 residues long. DNA of the CDR3: TGTGCCAGCAGTGAGAGGTCCAGCACTGAAGCTTTCTTT. This gives the protein CASSERSSTEAFF.

Only a few counts were recorded for this clone. The gene calls are TRBV4-1 and TRBJ2-3; D is uncertain. Trimming removed 1 base at V and 8 bases at J, with 13 bases between. The germline V gene has CDR1 MGHRA and CDR2 YSYEKL. The CDR3 contains 14 residues. The CDR3 coding sequence is TGCGCCAGCAGCCAAGTGGGCCCAATTACTACGCAGTATTTT. Translating it yields CASSQVGPITTQYF.

This chain joins TRBV7-8 and TRBJ2-1; 10 bases are shared with TRBD2. The CDR3 extends over 17 amino acids. Germline V CDR1 and CDR2: SGHVS, FQNEAQ. With 2 bases clipped from V and 4 bases from J, the junction kept 8 bases outside the gene matches. CDR3 bases: TGTGCCAGCAGCTTAAGAGGGGAGCGGGGGGGTTACAATGAGCAGTTCTTC. Translating it yields CASSLRGERGGYNEQFF.

The chain has TRBV29-1 and TRBJ2-7; TRBD1 matches 8 bases. Unmatched junction bases numbered 7, after V lost 7 bases and J lost 2 bases. The CDR3 covers 13 residues. In germline, CDR1 is SQVTM, CDR2 ANQGSEA. The CDR3 loop is CSAGTGGPYEQYF. CDR3 nucleotide sequence: TGCAGCGCCGGGACAGGAGGTCCCTACGAGCAGTACTTC.

This sequence joins TRBV27 and TRBJ1-1; maybe TRBD1 (5 bases). Germline V gene data show CDR1 as MNHEY and CDR2 as SMNVEV (reference sequence). Trimming took off 3 bases at V and 5 bases at J, with 10 bases between the two ends. The CDR3 loop spans 13 amino acids. The CDR3 region has the DNA TGTGCCAGCAGTTTCCGGGGGGGGACTGAAGCTTTCTTT. It is translated as CASSFRGGTEAFF.